The 17 T cell receptor beta chains given below trace back to one sample, sequenced in a study of shared clonotypes between healthy human individuals. CD8 cells regarded as naive lacked CD45RO, were positively chosen for CCR7, and omitted terminally differentiated effector memory CD45RA+ cells. The protocol was immunoSEQ multiplex PCR, while the TCRdb copy is restricted to in-frame clones and leaves out a portion. Of about 580,000 clones in the sample, roughly 98% are singletons; the top ten hold more than 0.3%. Sequenced sample: naive CD8+ T cells sorted from blood. Receptor source: a young man in good health.

The J gene is TRBJ2-1, the V gene TRBV27; no reliable D call. The CDR3 runs to 12 residues. V lost 6 bases, J lost 9 bases, and 12 bases lay in between. Germline V lookup: CDR1 MNHEY, CDR2 SMNVEV (reference sequence). The CDR3 coding sequence is TGTGCCAGCAGCCCAAGTCTGGGTGAGCAGTTCTTC. It is translated as CASSPSLGEQFF.

The chain recombines TRBV30 with TRBJ1-5; no definite D call. The CDR3 sequence is 12 residues long. In germline, CDR1 is GTSNPN, CDR2 SVGIG (reference sequence). Trimming pared 2 bases from V and 4 bases from J, leaving 6 bases between. The CDR3 coding sequence is TGTGCCTGGAGTATCGAGAATCAGCCCCAGCATTTT. Translating it yields CAWSIENQPQHF.

The V gene is TRBV2, the J gene TRBJ2-7; TRBD1 might be the D (6 bases). V was trimmed by 0 bases and J by 3 bases, leaving 12 bases between them. This CDR3 is built from 15 residues. Germline assignment: CDR1 SNHLY and CDR2 FYNNEI. CDR3: CASSEASGDFYEQYF. CDR3 in DNA: TGTGCCAGCAGTGAAGCTTCAGGGGATTTCTACGAGCAGTACTTC.

The chain employs TRBV27 and TRBJ2-7, with D unclear. This CDR3 is 15 amino acids long. Germline V lookup: CDR1 MNHEY, CDR2 SMNVEV (reference sequence). With 3 bases removed from V and 4 bases from J, the gap between germline ends came to 16 bases. The CDR3 bases are TGTGCCAGCAGTTTGGTCGGTGAGGTGTTATACGAGCAGTACTTC. Translating it yields CASSLVGEVLYEQYF.

The V and J genes are TRBV28 and TRBJ2-3, with D perhaps matching TRBD1 (7 bases). Trimming removed 5 bases at V and 6 bases at J, with 15 bases between. There are 14 residues in the CDR3. The germline CDR1 and CDR2 sequences are MDHEN and SYDVKM. The CDR3 coding sequence is TGTGCCAGCAGTGGAGAACAGGGGAGGGATACGCAGTATTTT. It translates to CASSGEQGRDTQYF.

The chain combines TRBV7-9 with TRBJ2-7; 13 bases agree with TRBD2. V trimming: 5 bases; J trimming: 4 bases; junction bases outside the gene matches: 8. Germline lookup yields CDR1 SEHNR and CDR2 FQNEAQ (reference sequence). This CDR3 comprises 16 residues. CDR3 amino acids: CASSPRLAGGLYEQYF. The DNA for the CDR3 is TGTGCCAGCAGCCCCAGACTAGCGGGAGGCCTTTACGAGCAGTACTTC.

J is TRBJ2-1 and V is TRBV5-1; 10 nucleotides align to TRBD2. The CDR3 runs 19 residues. V lost 0 bases and J lost 0; bases outside the gene matches: 9. From germline, CDR1 is SGHRS and CDR2 YFSETQ. CDR3 residues: CASSLALAGVVDSYNEQFF. CDR3 DNA: TGCGCCAGCAGCTTGGCTCTAGCGGGAGTTGTAGACTCCTACAATGAGCAGTTCTTC.

The V and J genes are TRBV7-9 and TRBJ2-2; D is possibly TRBD1 (5 bases). Germline V lookup: CDR1 SEHNR, CDR2 FQNEAQ (reference sequence). There are 17 residues in the CDR3. V lost 1 base, J lost 0 bases, and 12 bases lay in between. As DNA, the CDR3 is TGTGCCAGCAGCTTAGATCAGGGTTACGCGAACACCGGGGAGCTGTTTTTT. This gives the protein CASSLDQGYANTGELFF.

The chain employs TRBV6-5 and TRBJ1-5; D perhaps matches TRBD1 (6 bases). The CDR3 is made up of 15 amino acids. Germline V gene sequence: CDR1 MNHEY, CDR2 SVGAGI. Trimming removed 6 bases at V and 2 bases at J, with 14 bases between. CDR3 bases: TGTGCCAGCAGCCAGGTATCAGGGGGCAATCAGCCCCAGCATTTT. Translation gives CASSQVSGGNQPQHF.

The genes are TRBV2 and TRBJ2-7; 9 bases align to TRBD2. Germline lookup yields CDR1 SNHLY and CDR2 FYNNEI. V shed 6 bases, J shed 5 bases, and the junction held 2 bases outside the gene matches. The CDR3 consists of 12 residues. CDR3 residues: CASRIAGDEQYF. Here the CDR3 DNA reads TGTGCCAGCAGGATAGCGGGAGACGAGCAGTACTTC.

J is TRBJ2-2 and V is TRBV5-6; D is ambiguous. Germline V gives CDR1 SGHDT, CDR2 YYEEEE. This CDR3 contains 12 residues. Trimming removed 2 bases at V and 5 bases at J, with 4 bases between. The CDR3 coding sequence is TGTGCCAGCAGCTTTTGGACCGGGGAGCTGTTTTTT. Protein: CASSFWTGELFF.

The count of this clone is one. This chain links TRBV4-3 with TRBJ2-1; D ambiguous. CDR3 length equals 16 residues. Trimming removed 3 bases from V and 3 bases from J, with 15 bases in between. The germline CDR1 and CDR2 sequences are LGHNA and YSLEER. As DNA, the CDR3 is TGCGCCAGCAGCCAGTTCAGTGGTGTGGGCTACAATGAGCAGTTCTTC. Its translation is CASSQFSGVGYNEQFF.

The rearrangement joins TRBV4-1 to TRBJ2-1; 10 nucleotides line up with TRBD1. Trimming at V came to 0 bases and at J to 8 bases, leaving 4 bases not matched to a gene. The CDR3 is made up of 15 amino acids. From germline, CDR1 is MGHRA and CDR2 YSYEKL. The CDR3 coding sequence is TGCGCCAGCAGCCAAGAGCGGACAGGGGGGTATGAGCAGTTCTTC. Translation gives CASSQERTGGYEQFF.

This sequence joins TRBV6-1 and TRBJ2-7; possible D gene TRBD1, 6 bases. CDR3 size: 17 residues. Germline values: CDR1 MNHNS, CDR2 SASEGT. Deletions cut 0 bases from V and 2 bases from J, with 17 bases between. The CDR3 DNA is TGTGCCAGCAGTGAAGCCCCGTACTACAGGGAAACCTACGAGCAGTACTTC. It is translated as CASSEAPYYRETYEQYF.

This clone showed up just once. The V and J genes are TRBV19 and TRBJ1-1; 9 nucleotides match TRBD1. V shed 3 bases, J shed 8 bases, and the junction held 4 bases outside the gene matches. Germline assignment: CDR1 LNHDA and CDR2 SQIVND (reference sequence). The CDR3 length is 13 residues. The DNA for the CDR3 is TGTGCCAGTAGTATTGGGGACAGGGAGGAAGCTTTCTTT. Encoded protein: CASSIGDREEAFF.

The chain employs TRBV13 and TRBJ1-4, with no clear D. V shed 3 bases and J shed 0 bases, with 5 bases lying between them. Germline CDR1 PRHDT, CDR2 FYEKMQ (reference sequence). The CDR3 contains 14 residues. The CDR3 loop reads CASSLKPTNEKLFF. The DNA for the CDR3 is TGTGCCAGCAGCTTGAAACCAACTAATGAAAAACTGTTTTTT.

This chain connects TRBV19 to TRBJ1-1, with a weak D call TRBD1 (5 bases). Germline CDR1 reads LNHDA; CDR2 reads SQIVND (reference sequence). V gave up 5 bases and J gave up 1 base, with 14 bases separating them. The CDR3 runs to 15 residues. The DNA of the CDR3 is TGTGCCAGTAGTTTTTACGACAGTTCGAACACTGAAGCTTTCTTT. This codes for CASSFYDSSNTEAFF. Full variable domain (rest looked up from reference TRBV19 and TRBJ1-1): DGGITQSPKYLFRKEGQNVTLSCEQNLNHDAMYWYRQDPGQGLRLIYYSQIVNDFQKGDIAEGYSVSREKKESFPLTVTSAQKNPTAFYLCASSFYDSSNTEAFFGQGTRLTVV.